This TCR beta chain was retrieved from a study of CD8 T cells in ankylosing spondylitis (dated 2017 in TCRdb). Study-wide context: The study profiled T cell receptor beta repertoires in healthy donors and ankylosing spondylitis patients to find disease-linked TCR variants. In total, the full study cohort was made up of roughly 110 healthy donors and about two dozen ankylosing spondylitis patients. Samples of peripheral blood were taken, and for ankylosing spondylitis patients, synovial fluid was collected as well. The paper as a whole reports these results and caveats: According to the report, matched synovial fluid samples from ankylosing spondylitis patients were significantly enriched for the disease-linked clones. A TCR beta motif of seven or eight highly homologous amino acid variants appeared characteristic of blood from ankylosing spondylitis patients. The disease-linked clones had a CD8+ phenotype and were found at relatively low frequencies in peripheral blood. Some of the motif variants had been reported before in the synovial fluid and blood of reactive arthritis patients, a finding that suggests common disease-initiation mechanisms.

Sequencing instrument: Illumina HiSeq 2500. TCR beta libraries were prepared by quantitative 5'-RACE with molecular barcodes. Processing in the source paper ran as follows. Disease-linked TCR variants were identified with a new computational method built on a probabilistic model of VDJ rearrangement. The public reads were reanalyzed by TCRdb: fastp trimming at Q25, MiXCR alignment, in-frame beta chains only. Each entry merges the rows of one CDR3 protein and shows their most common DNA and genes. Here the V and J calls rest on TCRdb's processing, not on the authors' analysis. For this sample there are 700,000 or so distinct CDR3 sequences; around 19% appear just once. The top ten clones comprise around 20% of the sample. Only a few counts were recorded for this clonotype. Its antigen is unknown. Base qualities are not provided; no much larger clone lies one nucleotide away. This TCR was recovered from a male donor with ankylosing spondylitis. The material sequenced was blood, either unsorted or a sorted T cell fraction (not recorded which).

The DNA sequence is given as TGTGCCAGCAGCCGAGAGCAGGGGTACGAGCAGTACTTC. It specifies CASSREQGYEQYF. Here the chain combines TRBV4-2 and TRBJ2-7; TRBD1 is a weak D gene call, 6 bases matching. From a lookup of the germline V gene, CDR1 and CDR2 are LGHNA and YNFKEQ. The junction carries 11 bases between V and J, which are trimmed by 4 bases and 4 bases respectively. Counted from cysteine to phenylalanine, this CDR3 has 13 amino acids. Solely the CDR3 DNA is kept, with 39 bases framed from the first base.